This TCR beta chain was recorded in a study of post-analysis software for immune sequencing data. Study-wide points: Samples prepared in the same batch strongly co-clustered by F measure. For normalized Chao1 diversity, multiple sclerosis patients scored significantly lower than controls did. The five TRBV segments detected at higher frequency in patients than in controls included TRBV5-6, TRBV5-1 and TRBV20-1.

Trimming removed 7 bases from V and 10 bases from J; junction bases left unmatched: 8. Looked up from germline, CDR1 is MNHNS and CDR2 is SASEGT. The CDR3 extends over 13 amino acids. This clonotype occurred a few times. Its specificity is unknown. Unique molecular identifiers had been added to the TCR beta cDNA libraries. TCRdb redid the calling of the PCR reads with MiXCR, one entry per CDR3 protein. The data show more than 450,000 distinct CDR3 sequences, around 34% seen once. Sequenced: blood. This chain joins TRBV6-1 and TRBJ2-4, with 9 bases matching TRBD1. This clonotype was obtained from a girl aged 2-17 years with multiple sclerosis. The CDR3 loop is CASIGTGYQIQYF. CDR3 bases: TGTGCCAGCATCGGGACAGGGTACCAAATTCAGTACTTC.